Listed here are 3 T cell receptor beta chains from one sample, sequenced in a study of blood T cell repertoires in COVID-19. Here immunoSEQ multiplex PCR was the method, and the copy in TCRdb shows in-frame clones only, minus some. The sample consists of more than 95,000 clones, about four fifths of them appearing once. Sequenced: peripheral blood. Receptors were obtained from a man in his 60s with acute or convalescent COVID-19.

This chain links TRBV4-1 with TRBJ1-2; D possibly corresponds to TRBD1 (5 bases). The V gene's germline CDR1 is MGHRA and CDR2 YSYEKL. V was clipped by 4 bases and J by 3 bases, with 15 bases between them. This CDR3 has 15 residues. CDR3 protein: CASSRIDRGDYGYTF. The CDR3 region has the DNA TGCGCCAGCAGCCGAATAGACAGAGGAGACTATGGCTACACCTTC.

The V call is TRBV19, the J call TRBJ2-1; 7 bases agree with TRBD2. This CDR3 region has 15 residues. Germline CDR1 LNHDA, CDR2 SQIVND (reference sequence). V lost 4 bases to trimming and J lost 9 bases; unmatched junction nucleotides: 12. The CDR3 spells CASSTLAGNWGEQFF. The CDR3, as DNA: TGTGCCAGTAGTACCTTAGCGGGTAACTGGGGTGAGCAGTTCTTC.

This chain connects TRBV3-1 (or the pseudogene TRBV3-2) to TRBJ2-4, with TRBD1 as a possible D gene (7 bases). Germline CDR1 is LGHDT and CDR2 is YNNKEL (reference sequence). The CDR3 spans 14 residues. V lost 0 bases to trimming and J lost 8 bases, with 11 bases between them. CDR3 sequence reads: CASSQDSRGDIQYF. Written as DNA, the CDR3 is TGTGCCAGCAGCCAAGACAGCAGGGGGGACATTCAGTACTTC.